One and the same sample provided the 11 T cell receptor beta chains below, sequenced in a study of beta chain features in type 1 diabetes. The authors reverse transcribed all of the isolated RNA, so sequencing captured expressed TCRB transcripts. Data came from immunoSEQ multiplex PCR; TCRdb stores just in-frame clones and leaves some out. This table holds hundreds of thousands of clones, under 8.5% found once. Sequenced input: central memory CD4+ T cells from blood. These TCRs come from a woman aged 18-29 years in good health.

This clone has a handful of counts. The rearrangement links TRBV5-4 to TRBJ2-5; TRBD1 might be the D (6 bases). The CDR3 sequence is 14 residues long. Trimming shortened V by 3 bases and J by 4 bases, and 13 bases separated the two germline ends. Per germline, CDR1 SGHNT and CDR2 YYREEE (reference sequence). CDR3 sequence: CASSSVTGSETQYF. The CDR3 DNA reads as TGTGCCAGCAGCTCAGTGACAGGATCAGAGACCCAGTACTTC.

This chain joins TRBV11-2 and TRBJ1-5, with TRBD1 matching over 11 bases. Unmatched junction bases numbered 2, after V lost 1 base and J lost 6 bases. This CDR3 has 15 residues. CDR1 is SGHAT and CDR2 is FQNNGV in the germline V gene. This chain's CDR3 is CASSLGGTGGQPQHF. The DNA of the CDR3 is TGTGCCAGCAGCTTAGGGGGGACAGGGGGTCAGCCCCAGCATTTT.

This clone was detected a few times. The chain has TRBV7-9 and TRBJ1-5; 8 bases map to TRBD1. The V segment lost 3 bases and the J segment 8 bases; nucleotides outside the gene matches: 3. This CDR3 comprises 13 residues. CDR1 and CDR2 from the germline V gene are SEHNR and FQNEAQ (reference sequence). The CDR3 nucleotides are TGTGCCAGCAGCTTCCAGACAGGGGAGCCCCAGCATTTT. Translating gives CASSFQTGEPQHF. Full variable domain (outside the CDR3, taken from reference TRBV7-9 and TRBJ1-5): DTGVSQNPRHKITKRGQNVTFRCDPISEHNRLYWYRQTLGQGPEFLTYFQNEAQLEKSRLLSDRFSAERPKGSFSTLEIQRTEQGDSAMYLCASSFQTGEPQHFGDGTRLSIL.

This clone showed up just a few times. This sequence joins TRBV5-1 and TRBJ1-1; 7 nucleotides match TRBD1. Germline loops: CDR1 SGHRS, CDR2 YFSETQ. V shed 4 bases, J shed 1 base, and the junction held 7 bases outside the gene matches. The CDR3 runs to 15 residues. CDR3 nucleotides: TGCGCCAGCAGCCCGACAGGGCCGGGGAACACTGAAGCTTTCTTT. Its translation is CASSPTGPGNTEAFF.

The V call is TRBV5-6, the J call TRBJ2-5; the match to TRBD1 covers 10 bases. Losses at the gene ends were 4 bases for V and 5 bases for J; bases not matched to a gene: 5. Germline V CDR1 and CDR2: SGHDT, YYEEEE. This CDR3 has 14 amino acids. The CDR3 region is CASSHGTGVETQYF. The CDR3 DNA reads TGTGCCAGCAGCCACGGGACAGGGGTCGAGACCCAGTACTTC.

The chain has TRBV6-5 and TRBJ2-1; maybe TRBD2 (6 bases). CDR3 length: 13 residues. The germline V gene has CDR1 MNHEY and CDR2 SVGAGI. V dropped 5 bases and J dropped 8 bases, with 13 bases sitting between them. This CDR3 is CASSLRGRDEQFF. The CDR3 DNA follows: TGTGCCAGCAGTCTCCGGGGGAGAGATGAGCAGTTCTTC.

CDR3 region: CSVELPGQVIKSYNEQFF. As DNA, the CDR3 is TGCAGCGTTGAATTACCGGGACAGGTTATCAAATCCTACAATGAGCAGTTCTTC. The rearrangement joins TRBV29-1 to TRBJ2-1, with 8 positions matching TRBD1. J gave up 1 base and V 2 bases, and 13 bases lay outside the gene matches. Germline assignment: CDR1 SQVTM and CDR2 ANQGSEA. This CDR3 region has 18 residues.

Concerning this clone itself: One base away lies a much larger clone, so this may be a sequencing read error. This sequence joins TRBV10-3 and TRBJ1-1; D ambiguous. The CDR3 extends over 10 amino acids. Per germline, CDR1 ENHRY and CDR2 SYGVKD. The CDR3 is CASSYTEAFF. The CDR3 bases are TGTGCCAGCAGTTACACTGAAGCTTTCTTT.

This clone was seen ten or more times. The gene calls are TRBV27 and TRBJ2-7; TRBD2 might be the D (5 bases). Per germline, CDR1 MNHEY and CDR2 SMNVEV (reference sequence). This CDR3 is 10 amino acids long. The germline V and J ends were trimmed by 8 bases and 6 bases, with 8 bases remaining between them. The CDR3 region has the DNA TGTGCCAGCGGGCTAGCCGAGCAGTACTTC. It yields the protein CASGLAEQYF.

This clone has more than one count but fewer than ten. The rearrangement links TRBV10-3 to TRBJ2-1; TRBD2 agrees at 7 bases. The germline CDR1 and CDR2 sequences are ENHRY and SYGVKD. V was pared by 6 bases and J by 5 bases, with 1 base of the junction left unmatched. CDR3 length equals 12 residues. CDR3 region: CAIRLADNEQFF. CDR3 nucleotide sequence: TGTGCCATCAGGCTAGCGGACAATGAGCAGTTCTTC.

Only a few counts were recorded for this clone. The chain is built from TRBV11-2 and TRBJ2-7; 10 bases align to TRBD1. The germline CDR1 and CDR2 sequences are SGHAT and FQNNGV. This CDR3 comprises 15 residues. Germline trimming cut 5 bases from V and 4 bases from J; bases unmatched to any gene: 8. The CDR3 is CASSEGTGARYEQYF. CDR3 coding DNA: TGTGCCAGCAGCGAAGGGACAGGGGCGCGTTACGAGCAGTACTTC.